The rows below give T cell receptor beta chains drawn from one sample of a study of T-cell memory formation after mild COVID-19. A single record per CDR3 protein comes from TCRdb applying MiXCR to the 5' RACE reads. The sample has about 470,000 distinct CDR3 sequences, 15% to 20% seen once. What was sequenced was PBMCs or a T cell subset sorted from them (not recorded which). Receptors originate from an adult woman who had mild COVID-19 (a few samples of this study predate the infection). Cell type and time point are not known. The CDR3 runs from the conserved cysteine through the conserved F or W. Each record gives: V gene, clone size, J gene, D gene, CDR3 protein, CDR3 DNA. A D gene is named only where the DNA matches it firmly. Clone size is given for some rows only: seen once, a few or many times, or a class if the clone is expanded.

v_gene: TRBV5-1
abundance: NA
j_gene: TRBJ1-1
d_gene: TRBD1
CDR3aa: CASSLGQGPNTEAFF
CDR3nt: TGCGCCAGCAGCCTGGGACAGGGGCCCAACACTGAAGCTTTCTTT

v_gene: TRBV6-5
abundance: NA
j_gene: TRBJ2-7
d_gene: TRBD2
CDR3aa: CASSYLGVAGVEQYF
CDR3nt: TGTGCCAGCAGTTACCTCGGGGTAGCGGGAGTTGAGCAGTACTTC

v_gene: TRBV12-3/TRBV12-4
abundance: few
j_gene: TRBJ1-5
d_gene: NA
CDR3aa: CASSPLDRPNQPQHF
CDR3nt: TGTGCCAGCAGTCCCCTGGACAGACCCAATCAGCCCCAGCATTTT

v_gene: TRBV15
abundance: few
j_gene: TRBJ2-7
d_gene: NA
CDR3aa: CATSTGLQTYEQYF
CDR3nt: TGTGCCACCAGCACCGGGCTCCAGACCTACGAGCAGTACTTC

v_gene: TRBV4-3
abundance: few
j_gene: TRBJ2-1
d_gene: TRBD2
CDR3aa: CASSQGVASGIYNEQFF
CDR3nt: TGCGCCAGCAGCCAAGGCGTGGCTAGCGGGATCTACAATGAGCAGTTCTTC

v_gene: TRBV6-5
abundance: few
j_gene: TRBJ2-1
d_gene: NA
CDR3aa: CASSSQNRPYNEQFF
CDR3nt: TGTGCCAGCAGCTCCCAAAACCGGCCCTACAATGAGCAGTTCTTC

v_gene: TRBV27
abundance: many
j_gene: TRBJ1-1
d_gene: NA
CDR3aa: CASSPQRRTEAFF
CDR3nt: TGTGCCAGCAGTCCCCAGAGGCGTACTGAAGCTTTCTTT

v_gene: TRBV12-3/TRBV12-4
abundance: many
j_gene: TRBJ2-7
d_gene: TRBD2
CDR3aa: CASSLDVGGSEQYF
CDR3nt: TGTGCCAGCAGTTTAGATGTCGGCGGGAGCGAGCAGTACTTC

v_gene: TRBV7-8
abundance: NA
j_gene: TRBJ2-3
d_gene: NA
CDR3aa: CASSPQNSLTQYF
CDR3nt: TGTGCCAGCAGCCCTCAAAACTCCCTTACGCAGTATTTT

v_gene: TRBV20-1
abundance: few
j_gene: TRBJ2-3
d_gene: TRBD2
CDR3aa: CSAWTSGLYFGDTQYF
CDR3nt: TGCAGTGCTTGGACTAGCGGGCTATACTTCGGTGATACGCAGTATTTT

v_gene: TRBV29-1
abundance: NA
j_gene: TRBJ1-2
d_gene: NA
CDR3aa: CSAHTQAYGYTF
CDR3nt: TGCAGCGCCCACACCCAGGCCTATGGCTACACCTTC

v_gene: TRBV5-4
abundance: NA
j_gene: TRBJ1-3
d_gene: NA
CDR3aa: CASSLASGGTGNTIYF
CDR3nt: TGTGCCAGCAGCTTGGCATCGGGTGGAACTGGAAACACCATATATTTT

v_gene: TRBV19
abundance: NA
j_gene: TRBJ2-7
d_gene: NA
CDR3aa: CASSRRATGEQYF
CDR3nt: TGTGCCAGTAGTAGGCGAGCAACGGGGGAGCAGTACTTC

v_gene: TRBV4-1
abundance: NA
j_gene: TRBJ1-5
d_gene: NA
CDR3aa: CASSRRPGEGQPQHF
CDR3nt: TGCGCCAGCAGCCGTAGACCCGGAGAGGGTCAGCCCCAGCATTTT

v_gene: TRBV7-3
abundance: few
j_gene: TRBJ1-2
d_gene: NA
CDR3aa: CASSPNGQPNYGYTF
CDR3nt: TGTGCCAGCAGCCCAAATGGACAGCCTAACTATGGCTACACCTTC

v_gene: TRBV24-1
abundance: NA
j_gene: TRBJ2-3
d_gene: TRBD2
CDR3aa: CATSDLGGSRHTQYF
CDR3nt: TGTGCCACCAGTGATTTAGGCGGGAGCCGTCATACGCAGTATTTT

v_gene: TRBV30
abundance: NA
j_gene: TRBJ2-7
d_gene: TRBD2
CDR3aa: CAWSGLAGAKSSYEQYF
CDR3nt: TGTGCCTGGAGCGGACTAGCGGGGGCCAAGAGCTCCTACGAGCAGTACTTC

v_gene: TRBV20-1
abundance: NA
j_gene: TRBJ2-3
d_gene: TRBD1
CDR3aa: CSAPGTGRTDTQYF
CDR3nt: TGCAGTGCACCCGGGACAGGGCGAACAGATACGCAGTATTTT

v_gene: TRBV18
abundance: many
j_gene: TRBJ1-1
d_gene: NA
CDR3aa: CASSPGALNTEAFF
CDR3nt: TGTGCCAGCTCACCCGGGGCGTTGAACACTGAAGCTTTCTTT

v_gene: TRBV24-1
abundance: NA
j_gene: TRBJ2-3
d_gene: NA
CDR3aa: CATSGGGSSTDTQYF
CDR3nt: TGTGCCACCAGTGGAGGGGGTTCCAGCACAGATACGCAGTATTTT

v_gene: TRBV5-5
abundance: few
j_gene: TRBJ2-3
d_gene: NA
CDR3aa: CASSLEQRYTDTQYF
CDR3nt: TGTGCCAGCAGCTTGGAGCAGCGGTACACAGATACGCAGTATTTT

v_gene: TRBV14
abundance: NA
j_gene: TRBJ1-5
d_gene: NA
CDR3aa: CASSQEPSPHSYQPQHF
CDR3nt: TGTGCCAGCAGCCAAGAGCCCTCCCCCCACAGCTATCAGCCCCAGCATTTT

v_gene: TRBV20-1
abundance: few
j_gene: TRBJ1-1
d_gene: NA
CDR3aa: CSATHPGRDTEAFF
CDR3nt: TGCAGTGCTACCCATCCAGGGAGGGACACTGAAGCTTTCTTT

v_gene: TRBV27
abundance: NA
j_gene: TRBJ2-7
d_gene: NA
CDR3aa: CASSLSMDYEQYF
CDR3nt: TGTGCCAGCAGTTTATCGATGGACTACGAGCAGTACTTC

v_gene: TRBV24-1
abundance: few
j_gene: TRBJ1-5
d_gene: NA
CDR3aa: CATSDSGTSAQPQHF
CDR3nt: TGTGCCACCAGTGATTCGGGGACGTCGGCACAGCCCCAGCATTTT

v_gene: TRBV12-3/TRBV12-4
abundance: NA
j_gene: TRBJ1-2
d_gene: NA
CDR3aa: CASSYGRGPIF
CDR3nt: TGTGCCAGCAGCTACGGCCGGGGACCTATCTTC

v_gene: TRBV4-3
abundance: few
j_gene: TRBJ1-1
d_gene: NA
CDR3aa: CASSQEPNTEAFF
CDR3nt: TGCGCCAGCAGCCAAGAACCGAACACTGAAGCTTTCTTT

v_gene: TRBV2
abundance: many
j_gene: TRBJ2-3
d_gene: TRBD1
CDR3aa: CANQGADTQYF
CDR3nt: TGTGCCAATCAGGGGGCAGATACGCAGTATTTT

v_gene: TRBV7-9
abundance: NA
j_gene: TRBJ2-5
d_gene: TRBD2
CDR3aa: CASSHLAGGETQYF
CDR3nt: TGTGCCAGCAGTCATCTAGCGGGGGGAGAGACCCAGTACTTC

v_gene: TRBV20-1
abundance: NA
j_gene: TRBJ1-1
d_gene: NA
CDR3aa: CSARTGRSTEAFF
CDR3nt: TGCAGTGCCCGAACAGGGAGAAGCACTGAAGCTTTCTTT

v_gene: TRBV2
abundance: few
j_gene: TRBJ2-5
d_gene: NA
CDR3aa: CASSENGQETQYF
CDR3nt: TGTGCCAGCAGTGAAAACGGCCAAGAGACCCAGTACTTC

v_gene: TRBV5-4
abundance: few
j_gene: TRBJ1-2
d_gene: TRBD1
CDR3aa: CATLGTGRQSNYGYTF
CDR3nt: TGTGCCACCCTAGGGACAGGGCGACAGAGTAACTATGGCTACACCTTC

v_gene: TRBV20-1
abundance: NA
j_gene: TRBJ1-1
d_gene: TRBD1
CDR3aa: CSARQGGKAAFF
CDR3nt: TGCAGTGCTAGACAGGGGGGGAAGGCGGCTTTCTTT

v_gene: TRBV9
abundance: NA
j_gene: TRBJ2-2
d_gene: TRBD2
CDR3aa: CASSPALAGHTGELFF
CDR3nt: TGTGCCAGCAGCCCCGCCCTAGCGGGCCACACCGGGGAGCTGTTTTTT

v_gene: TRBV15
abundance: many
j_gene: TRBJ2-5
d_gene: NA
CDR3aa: CATSRGALAETQYF
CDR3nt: TGTGCCACCAGCAGAGGGGCACTTGCAGAGACCCAGTACTTC